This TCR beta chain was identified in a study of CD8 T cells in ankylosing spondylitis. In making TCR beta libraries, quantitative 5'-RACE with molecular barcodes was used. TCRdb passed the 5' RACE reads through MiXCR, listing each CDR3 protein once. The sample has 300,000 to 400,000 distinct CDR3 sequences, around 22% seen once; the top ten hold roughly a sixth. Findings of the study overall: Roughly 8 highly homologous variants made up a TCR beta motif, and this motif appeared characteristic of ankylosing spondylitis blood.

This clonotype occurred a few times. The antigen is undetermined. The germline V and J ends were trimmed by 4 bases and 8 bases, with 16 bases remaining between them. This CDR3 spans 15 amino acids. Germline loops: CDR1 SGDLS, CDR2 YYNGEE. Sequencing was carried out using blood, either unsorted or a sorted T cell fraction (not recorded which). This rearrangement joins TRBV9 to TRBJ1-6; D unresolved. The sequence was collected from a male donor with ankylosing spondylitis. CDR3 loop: CASSPRRDSDSPLHF. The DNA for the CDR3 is TGTGCCAGCAGCCCCCGTCGGGATTCGGATTCACCCCTCCACTTT.